This entry lists 8 T cell receptor beta chains sequenced from one sample in a study of blood T cell repertoires in COVID-19. Here immunoSEQ multiplex PCR was the method, and the copy in TCRdb shows in-frame clones only, minus some. The sample lists some 120,000 clones, over 85% occurring once. The material sequenced was peripheral blood. These receptors originate from a man aged 60 to 75 with COVID-19, enrolled during active disease.

The V call is TRBV5-1, the J call TRBJ2-7; 11 positions match TRBD1. The germline CDR1 and CDR2 sequences are SGHRS and YFSETQ. The CDR3 totals 17 residues. V gave up 3 bases and J gave up 0 bases; unmatched junction bases: 8. The CDR3 DNA follows: TGCGCCAGCAGCTCGGTAACCGGGACAGGGGGCTCCTACGAGCAGTACTTC. Translation: CASSSVTGTGGSYEQYF.

The chain recombines TRBV28 with TRBJ2-7, with TRBD2 matching over 9 bases. With 6 bases clipped from V and 1 base from J, the junction kept 13 bases outside the gene matches. The CDR3 sequence is 17 residues long. Germline loops: CDR1 MDHEN, CDR2 SYDVKM. This CDR3 is CASSLGGESGRSYEQYF. CDR3 nucleotide sequence: TGTGCCAGCAGCCTAGGGGGCGAGAGCGGGAGGTCCTACGAGCAGTACTTC.

The chain links TRBV2 to TRBJ1-5, with D possibly being TRBD1 (5 bases). V gave up 6 bases and J gave up 4 bases, with 10 bases separating them. The CDR3 length is 13 residues. Germline CDR1 reads SNHLY; CDR2 reads FYNNEI. The CDR3 reads CASSRVWNQPQHF. CDR3 nucleotides: TGTGCCAGCAGCAGGGTATGGAATCAGCCCCAGCATTTT.

J is TRBJ2-1 and V is TRBV9, with 9 nucleotides matching TRBD2. The V segment lost 0 bases and the J segment 8 bases; nucleotides outside the gene matches: 9. The CDR3 has 16 amino acids. CDR1 is SGDLS and CDR2 is YYNGEE in the germline V gene. In nucleotides, the CDR3 is TGTGCCAGCAGCGTAGGTACAGCGGGGGGCCAAGATGAGCAGTTCTTC. It yields the protein CASSVGTAGGQDEQFF.

The chain couples TRBV11-3 to TRBJ2-3; D is perhaps TRBD1 (6 bases). The CDR3 contains 15 residues. Germline CDR1 and CDR2: SGHNT and YENEEA. V lost 3 bases and J lost 1, with 11 bases in between. The CDR3 protein is CASSFRGWGTDTQYF. CDR3 nucleotide sequence: TGTGCCAGCAGCTTCAGGGGCTGGGGCACAGATACGCAGTATTTT.

The chain links TRBV9 to TRBJ2-7; the D is unclear. Looked up from germline, CDR1 is SGDLS and CDR2 is YYNGEE. Deletions cut 0 bases from V and 7 bases from J, with 14 bases between. The CDR3 runs 14 residues. CDR3 protein: CASSVGVDSGEQYF. In DNA form, the CDR3 reads TGTGCCAGCAGCGTAGGGGTAGACTCGGGTGAGCAGTACTTC.

The V gene is TRBV19, the J gene TRBJ1-5, with D possibly matching TRBD1 (5 bases). The CDR3 is 15 amino acids. Germline V lookup: CDR1 LNHDA, CDR2 SQIVND (reference sequence). The V end lost 3 bases, the J end lost 2 bases, and 11 bases lay between the germline ends. The CDR3 nucleotides are TGTGCCAGTAGTATGGGGCAGGGCGGCAATCAGCCCCAGCATTTT. Translation: CASSMGQGGNQPQHF.

The chain has TRBV5-4 and TRBJ2-7, with 14 positions matching TRBD2. Trimming at V came to 0 bases and at J to 6 bases, leaving 5 bases not matched to a gene. In germline, CDR1 is SGHNT, CDR2 YYREEE (reference sequence). The CDR3 has 16 amino acids. CDR3 sequence reads: CASSLGRLAGGGEQYF. The CDR3 bases are TGTGCCAGCAGCTTGGGACGACTAGCGGGAGGGGGCGAGCAGTACTTC. The full variable domain, its missing parts supplied by reference TRBV5-4 and TRBJ2-7, is ETGVTQSPTHLIKTRGQQVTLRCSSQSGHNTVSWYQQALGQGPQFIFQYYREEENGRGNFPPRFSGLQFPNYSSELNVNALELDDSALYLCASSLGRLAGGGEQYFGPGTRLTVT.